The sequence of this T cell receptor (beta chain) was determined in a study of post-analysis software for immune sequencing data. As for the study in general: Courses of disease covered relapsing-remitting, secondary progressive and progressive-relapsing multiple sclerosis. Findings and caveats of the study: Multiple sclerosis patients showed significantly lower normalized Chao1 diversity than controls did. The study found TRBV5-6, TRBV5-1 and TRBV20-1 among a few TRBV segments more frequent in patients than controls. Clustering by F measure revealed strong co-clustering among samples prepared together in one batch.

About this clonotype itself: As yet, its antigen is unknown.

Built from TCR beta cDNA, the libraries had unique molecular identifiers in them. MiXCR, run by TCRdb on the PCR reads, gives a single entry per CDR3 protein. Among approximately 770,000 distinct CDR3 sequences listed, 46% were seen once. CDR3 length: 16 amino acids. Specimen: blood. The chain uses TRBV12-3 or TRBV12-4 and TRBJ2-5; 7 nucleotides agree with TRBD2. Near its end, the DNA agrees better with TRBJ2-7, so the J call may be wrong. The clonotype comes from a girl aged 10 to 17 with multiple sclerosis. The CDR3 sequence is CASSPPRGGGIYEQYF. CDR3 nucleotides: TGTGCCAGCAGTCCCCCCCGCGGCGGGGGAATATACGAGCAGTACTTC.